This T cell receptor beta chain was identified in a study of cytomegalovirus exposure and HLA in healthy donors (dated by TCRdb to about 2017). In terms of the full investigation: According to a later analysis, the roughly 130 validation repertoires were produced on the same platform as the 666 repertoires of the first cohort. The aim of the study was to test whether cataloging public T cell receptors could identify signatures of past pathogen exposure. Along with the approximately 700-subject first cohort, a separate validation cohort of 120 different subjects was used. To predict cytomegalovirus infection status, the study brought together high-throughput TCR immunosequencing, statistical association of individual TCRs with disease status, and machine learning. Results the study describes overall, beyond this receptor: The classifier was reported to diagnose cytomegalovirus status with high specificity and sensitivity in both the original cohort and the validation cohort. In vitro tests confirmed that a few of the cytomegalovirus-associated TCR beta chains recognize cytomegalovirus antigens. Most TCR sequences were seen in very few donors, while some public TCRs were found in many individuals. In the study, 150 to 200 TCR beta chains were listed as associated with cytomegalovirus. According to the authors, the approach could potentially be generalized to other disease states and immunological phenotypes. Subsequent analysis determined that TCRs grouped into clusters in the first cohort also showed a tendency toward co-occurrence across the roughly 130 validation repertoires, and approximately 94% of cluster scores exceeded 0. All 120 or so repertoires were used to score co-occurrence in the validation cohort in a later analysis, because that analysis had no HLA typing for the cohort.

A note on this clone: The target of this receptor is not known. Base qualities are not recorded, but no much larger clone differs from it by a single base.

The CDR1 and CDR2 encoded by the germline V gene are SGHTA and FQGTGA. Trimming takes 3 bases off V and 3 bases off J; junction bases not matched to a gene: 8. There are 17 amino acids in the CDR3, from cysteine to phenylalanine inclusive. The DNA shown is the 51-base CDR3, in frame from base 1. Donors formed part of the validation cohort, which comprised about 130 subjects and was distinct from the first cohort of under 750 subjects. Libraries were constructed by the immunoSEQ multiplex PCR assay. Concerning the study's data processing: A statistical classification framework was built to diagnose cytomegalovirus status from the catalog of TCR beta chain sequences. The clones in this table, taken by TCRdb from immuneACCESS, are in-frame only. Not every clone is retained; where verified, under half of the shortfall comes from an unresolved V gene, and the cause of the rest is unknown. D and trimming were read from the DNA, whereas the V and J calls and clone size are those reported in that table. Present in this sample are 60,000 to 65,000 clones, 90% to 96% of which were seen just once. The ten largest clonotypes hold 0.9% to 1.5% of the sample.

Specimen: PBMCs. The V and J genes are TRBV7-3 and TRBJ2-5; 12 bases in the junction line up with TRBD2. This sequence originates from a woman under 30 in good health and CMV-seronegative. CDR3 loop: CASSLGPGLAGKETQYF. The nucleotides are TGTGCCAGCAGCTTGGGCCCCGGACTAGCGGGAAAAGAGACCCAGTACTTC.